This T cell receptor (beta chain) was recorded in a study of blood T cell repertoires in COVID-19. For the study at large: In each case, the material was cDNA or gDNA derived from T cells, B-cell-depleted T cells, or PBMCs.

The data were produced by immunoSEQ multiplex PCR, yet TCRdb's version contains in-frame clones alone and is incomplete. The sample shows some 260,000 clones, roughly 87% of them seen only once. CDR3 size: 15 residues. In germline, CDR1 is PRHDT, CDR2 FYEKMQ (reference sequence). The J segment lost 6 bases and the V segment lost 5 bases, leaving 8 bases of the junction unmatched. Sequencing used PBMCs or T cells enriched from blood (not recorded which). V and J are TRBV13 and TRBJ2-7; 12 bases agree with TRBD2. The receptor was isolated from a young woman with acute COVID-19. CDR3 in DNA: TGTGCCAGCAGCACCTGGACTAGCGGGGAGTTCGAGCAGTACTTC. It codes for CASSTWTSGEFEQYF.